This TCR beta chain is from a study of blood T cell repertoires in COVID-19 (dated by TCRdb to 2018 to 2021). Notes on the research overall: The collaborator samples originated in the United States, Italy and Spain and spanned the acute and convalescent phases of COVID-19. The dataset comprised deeply sampled blood TCRbeta repertoires from subjects exposed to, actively infected with, or recovered from COVID-19. Where available, HLA class I and class II types were obtained from metadata supplied by the sample provider rather than from assay-based typing. Samples came from the ongoing ImmuneRACE study (first 160 participants) plus 1,254 subjects from 6 global collaborators. The repertoires were made available in a free public database intended to serve as a resource for research on the immune response to SARS-CoV-2. The prospective study material was composed of cDNA or gDNA derived from T cells, B-cell-depleted T cells, or PBMCs. A de-identified subject ID, COVID-19 status, age in years and sex were almost always included in the sample metadata.

Measured from the cysteine to the phenylalanine, the CDR3 is 14 residues long. Only CDR3 DNA is held: 42 bases, read in frame from base 1. From a lookup of the germline V gene, CDR1 and CDR2 are MDHEN and SYDVKM. Relative to germline, V is 5 bases shorter and J is 5 bases shorter, with 13 bases between their ends. Another Seattle source contributed samples from volunteer blood donors who had recovered from COVID-19. Each collaborating institution followed its own protocols to collect whole blood in K2EDTA tubes. For TCRbeta analysis, collaborators shipped samples as frozen whole blood, isolated PBMCs, or DNA extracted from either of those sample types. Overall study outcomes, separate from this receptor: The amount of clinical and demographic metadata varied by source and participant and was provided uncurated.

The immunoSEQ Assay, a bias-controlled multiplex PCR, was used to amplify TCRbeta CDR3 regions from genomic DNA. Turning to the authors' computational methods: Nucleated cell counts per sample were estimated from amplification of reference gene primers within the assay. Sequence reads were collapsed and filtered to measure the absolute abundance of every unique TCRbeta CDR3 rearrangement. For each sample, productive Simpson clonality was calculated by taking the square root of Simpson's diversity index across productive rearrangements. TCRdb obtained this table from immuneACCESS and retained in-frame rearrangements with V and J assigned. These tables miss some clones; where compared with another copy, unresolved V genes account for less than half of the shortfall, and the remainder is unexplained. D and trimming come from the DNA, and the V and J calls and clone size come from that table. This sample is represented by under 200,000 clones; roughly 86% of them were singletons. The ten largest clones take up roughly 4% of the sample.

Remarks on this clone: This receptor's antigen is unknown. Base qualities were left out, and no much larger clone turns up one base away.

In this chain, TRBV28 is recombined with TRBJ1-5; the D gene is possibly TRBD1, with 5 bases matching. Sequences were obtained from peripheral blood. This TCR was sampled from a woman aged 60 to 75 who had recovered from COVID-19. The sequence in DNA is TGTGCCAGCAGTCCCCTGGGGGGATATCAGCCCCAGCATTTT. This gives the protein CASSPLGGYQPQHF.